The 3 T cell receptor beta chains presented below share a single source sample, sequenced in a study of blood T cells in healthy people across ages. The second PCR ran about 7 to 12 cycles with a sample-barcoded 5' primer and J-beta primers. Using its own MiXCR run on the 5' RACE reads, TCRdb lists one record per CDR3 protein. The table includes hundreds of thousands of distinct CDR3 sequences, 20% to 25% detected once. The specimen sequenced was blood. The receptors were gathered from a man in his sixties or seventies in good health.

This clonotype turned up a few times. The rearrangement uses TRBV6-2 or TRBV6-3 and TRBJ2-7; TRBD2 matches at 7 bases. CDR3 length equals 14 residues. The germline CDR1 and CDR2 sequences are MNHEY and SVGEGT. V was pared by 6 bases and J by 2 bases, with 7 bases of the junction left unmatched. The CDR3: CASRIAGTAYEQYF. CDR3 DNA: TGTGCCAGCAGGATAGCGGGTACAGCCTACGAGCAGTACTTC.

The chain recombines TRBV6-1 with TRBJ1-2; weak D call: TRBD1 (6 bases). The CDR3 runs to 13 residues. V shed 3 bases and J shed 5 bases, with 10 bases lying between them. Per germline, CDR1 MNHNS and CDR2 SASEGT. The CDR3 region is CASSDDRLYGYTF. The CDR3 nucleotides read TGTGCCAGCAGTGATGACAGGTTATATGGCTACACCTTC.

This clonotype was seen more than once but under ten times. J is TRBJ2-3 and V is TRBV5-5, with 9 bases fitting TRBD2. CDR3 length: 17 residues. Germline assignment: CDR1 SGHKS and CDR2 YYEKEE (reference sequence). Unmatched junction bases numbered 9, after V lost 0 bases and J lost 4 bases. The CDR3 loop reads CASSLGVAGANADTQYF. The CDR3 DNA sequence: TGTGCCAGCAGCTTGGGGGTAGCGGGAGCAAACGCAGATACGCAGTATTTT.